This note documents a single TCR beta chain sequence. Antigen specificity is unknown. The data belong to a study of cytomegalovirus exposure and HLA in healthy donors. The overall study: Earlier, 150 million to 200 million T cells were analyzed, and 117 million unique TCR beta sequences were found among them. Study results and caveats: Most subjects' HLA-A and HLA-B alleles were reportedly predicted from TCR beta sequences. Most TCR sequences were seen very rarely across donors, but some public TCRs occurred in many. Another analysis was done later, and it associated 16,951 TCR beta sequences with HLA alleles at 0.05 false discovery rate.

The PCR ran on 60 Vbeta and 13 Jbeta primers. Repertoires were generated with immunoSEQ multiplex PCR, while TCRdb's copy carries only in-frame clones and drops some. The sample lists approximately 160,000 clones; 82% were seen once. CDR3 size: 16 residues. The V segment lost 6 bases and the J segment 3 bases; nucleotides outside the gene matches: 12. The germline V gene encodes CDR1 SGHTA and CDR2 FQGTGA. The chain employs TRBV7-3 and TRBJ2-5; 8 positions agree with TRBD1. The material sequenced was PBMCs. The sequence derives from a girl between 10 and 17 years old in good health and CMV-seropositive. CDR3 amino acids: CASSPGYGQGEETQYF. CDR3 DNA: TGTGCCAGCAGTCCCGGTTACGGACAGGGAGAAGAGACCCAGTACTTC.